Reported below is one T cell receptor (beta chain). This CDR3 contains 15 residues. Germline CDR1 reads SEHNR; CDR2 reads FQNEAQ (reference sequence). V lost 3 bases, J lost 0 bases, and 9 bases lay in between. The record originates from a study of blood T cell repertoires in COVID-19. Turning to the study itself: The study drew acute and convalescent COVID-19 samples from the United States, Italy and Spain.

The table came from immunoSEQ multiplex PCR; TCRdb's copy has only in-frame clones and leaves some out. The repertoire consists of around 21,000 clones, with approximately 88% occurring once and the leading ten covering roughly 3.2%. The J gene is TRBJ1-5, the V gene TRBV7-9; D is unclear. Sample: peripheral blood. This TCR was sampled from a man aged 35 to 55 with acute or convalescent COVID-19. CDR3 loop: CASSLGPGSNQPQHF. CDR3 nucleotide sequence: TGTGCCAGCAGCTTGGGCCCCGGTAGCAATCAGCCCCAGCATTTT.